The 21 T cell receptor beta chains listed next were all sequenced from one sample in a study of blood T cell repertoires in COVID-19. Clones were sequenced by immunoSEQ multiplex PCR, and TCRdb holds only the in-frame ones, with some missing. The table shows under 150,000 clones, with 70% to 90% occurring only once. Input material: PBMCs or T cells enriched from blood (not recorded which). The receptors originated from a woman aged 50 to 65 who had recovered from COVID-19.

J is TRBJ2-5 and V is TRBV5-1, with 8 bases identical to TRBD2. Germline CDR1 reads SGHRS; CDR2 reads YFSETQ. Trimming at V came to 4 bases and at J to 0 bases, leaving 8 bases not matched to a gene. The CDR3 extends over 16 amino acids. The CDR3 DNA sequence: TGCGCCAGCAGCCACGGTAGCGGGGCCAACCAAGAGACCCAGTACTTC. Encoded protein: CASSHGSGANQETQYF. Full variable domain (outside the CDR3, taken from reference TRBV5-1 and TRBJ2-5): KAGVTQTPRYLIKTRGQQVTLSCSPISGHRSVSWYQQTPGQGLQFLFEYFSETQRNKGNFPGRFSGRQFSNSRSEMNVSTLELGDSALYLCASSHGSGANQETQYFGPGTRLLVL.

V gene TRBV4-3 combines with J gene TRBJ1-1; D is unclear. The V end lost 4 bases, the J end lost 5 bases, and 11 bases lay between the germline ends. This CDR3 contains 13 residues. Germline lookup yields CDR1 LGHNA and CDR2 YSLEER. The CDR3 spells CASSLSLETEAFF. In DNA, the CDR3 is TGCGCCAGCAGCCTTTCCCTAGAGACTGAAGCTTTCTTT.

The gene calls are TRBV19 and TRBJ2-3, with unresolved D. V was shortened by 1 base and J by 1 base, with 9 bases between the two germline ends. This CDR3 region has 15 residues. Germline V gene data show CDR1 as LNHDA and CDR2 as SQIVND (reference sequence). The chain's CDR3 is CASSIGLGRTDTQYF. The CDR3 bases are TGTGCCAGTAGTATAGGACTGGGTCGCACAGATACGCAGTATTTT. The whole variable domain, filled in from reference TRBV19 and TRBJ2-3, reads DGGITQSPKYLFRKEGQNVTLSCEQNLNHDAMYWYRQDPGQGLRLIYYSQIVNDFQKGDIAEGYSVSREKKESFPLTVTSAQKNPTAFYLCASSIGLGRTDTQYFGPGTRLTVL.

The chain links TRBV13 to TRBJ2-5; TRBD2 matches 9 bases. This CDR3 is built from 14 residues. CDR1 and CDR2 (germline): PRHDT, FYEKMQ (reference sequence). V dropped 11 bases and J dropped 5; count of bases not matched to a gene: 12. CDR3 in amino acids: CARGGGGARETQYF. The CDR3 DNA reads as TGTGCCCGCGGGGGCGGGGGGGCCCGCGAGACCCAGTACTTC.

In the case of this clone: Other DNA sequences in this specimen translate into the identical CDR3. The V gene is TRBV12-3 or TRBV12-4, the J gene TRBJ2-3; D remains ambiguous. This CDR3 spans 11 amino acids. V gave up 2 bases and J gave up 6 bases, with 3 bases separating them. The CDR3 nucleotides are TGTGCCAGCAGTTTACGGGATACGCAGTATTTT. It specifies CASSLRDTQYF.

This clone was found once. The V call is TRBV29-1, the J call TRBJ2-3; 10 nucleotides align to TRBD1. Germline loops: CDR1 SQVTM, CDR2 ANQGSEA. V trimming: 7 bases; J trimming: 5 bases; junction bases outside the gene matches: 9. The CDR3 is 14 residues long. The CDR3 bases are TGCAGCGCGGCGGGGACAGGGGTCGGAGATACGCAGTATTTT. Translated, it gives CSAAGTGVGDTQYF.

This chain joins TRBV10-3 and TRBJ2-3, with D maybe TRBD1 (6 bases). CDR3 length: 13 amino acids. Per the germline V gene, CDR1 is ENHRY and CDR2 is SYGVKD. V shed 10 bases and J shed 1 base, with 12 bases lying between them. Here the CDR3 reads CATRQEGTDTQYF. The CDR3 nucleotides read TGTGCCACAAGACAGGAAGGCACAGATACGCAGTATTTT.

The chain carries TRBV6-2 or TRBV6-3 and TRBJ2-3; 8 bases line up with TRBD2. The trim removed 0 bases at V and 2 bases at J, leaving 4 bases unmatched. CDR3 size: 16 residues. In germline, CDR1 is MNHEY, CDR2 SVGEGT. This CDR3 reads CASSYSQRGLTDTQYF. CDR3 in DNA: TGTGCCAGCAGTTACTCACAGCGGGGGCTCACAGATACGCAGTATTTT.

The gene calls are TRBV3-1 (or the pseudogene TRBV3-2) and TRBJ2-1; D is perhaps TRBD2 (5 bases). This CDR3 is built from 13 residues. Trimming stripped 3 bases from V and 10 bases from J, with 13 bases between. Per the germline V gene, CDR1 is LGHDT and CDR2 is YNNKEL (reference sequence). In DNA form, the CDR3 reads TGTGCCAGCAGCCAGTTGGAGGATAAAGAGCAGTTCTTC. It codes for CASSQLEDKEQFF.

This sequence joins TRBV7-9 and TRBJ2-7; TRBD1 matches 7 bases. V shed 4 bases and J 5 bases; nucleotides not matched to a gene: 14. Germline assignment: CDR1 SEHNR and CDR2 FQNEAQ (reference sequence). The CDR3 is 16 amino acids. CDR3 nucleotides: TGTGCCAGCAGCTCCACGGGGCAGGGGGTTTTGAACGAGCAGTACTTC. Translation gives CASSSTGQGVLNEQYF.

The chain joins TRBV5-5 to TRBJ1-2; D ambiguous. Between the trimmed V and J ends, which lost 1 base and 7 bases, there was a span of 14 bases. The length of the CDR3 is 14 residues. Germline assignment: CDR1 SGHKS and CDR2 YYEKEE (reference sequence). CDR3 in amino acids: CASSLLSSLTGYTF. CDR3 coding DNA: TGTGCCAGCAGCTTGTTGTCCTCCCTAACTGGCTACACCTTC.

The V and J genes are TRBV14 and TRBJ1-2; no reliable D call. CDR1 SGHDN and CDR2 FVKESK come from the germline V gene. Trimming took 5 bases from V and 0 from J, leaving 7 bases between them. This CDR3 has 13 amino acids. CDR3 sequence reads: CASSDNPNYGYTF. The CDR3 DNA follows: TGTGCCAGCAGCGACAACCCTAACTATGGCTACACCTTC.

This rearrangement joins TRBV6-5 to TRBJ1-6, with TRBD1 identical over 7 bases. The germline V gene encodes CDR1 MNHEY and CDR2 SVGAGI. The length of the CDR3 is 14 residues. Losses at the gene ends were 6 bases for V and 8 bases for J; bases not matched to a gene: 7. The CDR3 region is CASRDTGDHSPLHF. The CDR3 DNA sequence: TGTGCCAGCAGGGACACAGGGGATCATTCACCCCTCCACTTT.

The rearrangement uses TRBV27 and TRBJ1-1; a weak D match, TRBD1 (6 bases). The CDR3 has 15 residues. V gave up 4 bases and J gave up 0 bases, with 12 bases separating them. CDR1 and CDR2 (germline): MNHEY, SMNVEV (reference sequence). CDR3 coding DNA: TGTGCCAGCAGTTCCCCCCAGGGGATGAACACTGAAGCTTTCTTT. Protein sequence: CASSSPQGMNTEAFF.

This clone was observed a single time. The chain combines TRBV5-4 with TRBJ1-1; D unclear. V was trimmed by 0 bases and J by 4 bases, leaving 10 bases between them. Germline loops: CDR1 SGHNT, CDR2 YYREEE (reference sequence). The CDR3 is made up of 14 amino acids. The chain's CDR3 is CASSLGLPSTEAFF. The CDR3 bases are TGTGCCAGCAGCTTGGGACTTCCGAGCACTGAAGCTTTCTTT.

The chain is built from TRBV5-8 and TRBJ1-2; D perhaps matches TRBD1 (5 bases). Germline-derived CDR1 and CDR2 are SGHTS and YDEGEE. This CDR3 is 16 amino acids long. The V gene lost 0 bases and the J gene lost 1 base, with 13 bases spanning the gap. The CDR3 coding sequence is TGTGCCAGCAGCTTGGGCGGGACGGAGGATAACTATGGCTACACCTTC. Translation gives CASSLGGTEDNYGYTF.

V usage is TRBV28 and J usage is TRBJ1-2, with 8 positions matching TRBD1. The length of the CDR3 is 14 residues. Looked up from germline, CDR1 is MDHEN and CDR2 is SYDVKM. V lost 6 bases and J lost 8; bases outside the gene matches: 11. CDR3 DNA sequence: TGTGCCAGCAGCGCAATTCAGGGGGCGGGCGGCTACACCTTC. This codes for CASSAIQGAGGYTF.

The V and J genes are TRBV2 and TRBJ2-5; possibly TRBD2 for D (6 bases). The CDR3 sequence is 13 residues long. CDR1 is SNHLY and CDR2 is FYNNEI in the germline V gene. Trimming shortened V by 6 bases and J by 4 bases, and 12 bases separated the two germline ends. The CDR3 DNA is TGTGCCAGCAGGCGAAGGGGAGGAGAGACCCAGTACTTC. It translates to CASRRRGGETQYF.

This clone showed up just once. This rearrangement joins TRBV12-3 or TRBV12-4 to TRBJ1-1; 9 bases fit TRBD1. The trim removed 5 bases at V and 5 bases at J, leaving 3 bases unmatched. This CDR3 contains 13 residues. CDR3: CASSTGGWTEAFF. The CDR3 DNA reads TGTGCCAGCAGTACAGGGGGCTGGACTGAAGCTTTCTTT.

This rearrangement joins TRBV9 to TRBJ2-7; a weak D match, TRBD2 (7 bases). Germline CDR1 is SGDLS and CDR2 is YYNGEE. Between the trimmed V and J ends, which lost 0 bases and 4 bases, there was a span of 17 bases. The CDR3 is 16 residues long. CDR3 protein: CASSVGSGGPPYEQYF. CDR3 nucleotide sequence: TGTGCCAGCAGCGTAGGGTCGGGGGGCCCACCGTACGAGCAGTACTTC.

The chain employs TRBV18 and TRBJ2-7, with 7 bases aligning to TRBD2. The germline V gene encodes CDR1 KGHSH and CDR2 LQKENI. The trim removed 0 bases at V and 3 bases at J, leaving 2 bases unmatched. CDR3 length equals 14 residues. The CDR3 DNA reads TGTGCCAGCTCACCACCCCCGGGGGGCTACGAGCAGTACTTC. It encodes CASSPPPGGYEQYF.